Presented here are 7 T cell receptor beta chains from one specimen sequenced in a study of beta chain features in type 1 diabetes. Investigators reverse transcribed all isolated RNA, so they sequenced expressed TCRB transcripts. The assay was immunoSEQ multiplex PCR, and TCRdb's table has in-frame clones only and misses some. Found here are roughly 140,000 clones, less than 8.5% of them singletons; the top ten hold approximately 1.4%. The sequenced material came from central memory CD4+ T cells from blood. The receptors come from a woman in her 30s in good health.

This clone was seen only a few times. The chain combines TRBV28 with TRBJ2-1, with a weak D call TRBD1 (5 bases). Trimming took 9 bases from V and 9 from J, leaving 9 bases between them. CDR3 length equals 10 residues. Germline values: CDR1 MDHEN, CDR2 SYDVKM. CDR3 coding DNA: TGTGCCAGTAGGGGATTTGAGCAGTTCTTC. Amino acid sequence: CASRGFEQFF.

V and J are TRBV10-3 and TRBJ2-1; 9 bases line up with TRBD2. The CDR3 is 16 residues long. V shed 1 base, J shed 5 bases, and the junction held 6 bases outside the gene matches. Germline loops: CDR1 ENHRY, CDR2 SYGVKD. CDR3 sequence: CAISELVLAGNNEQFF. The CDR3 region has the DNA TGTGCCATCAGTGAGTTAGTGCTAGCGGGGAACAATGAGCAGTTCTTC.

In its sample, this clone was seen many times. The chain combines TRBV28 with TRBJ2-1, with 8 positions matching TRBD2. The CDR3 runs 16 residues. Germline loops: CDR1 MDHEN, CDR2 SYDVKM. V dropped 2 bases and J dropped 0; count of bases not matched to a gene: 3. The CDR3 is CASSLESGGSYNEQFF. The CDR3, as DNA: TGTGCCAGCAGTTTAGAGAGCGGGGGCTCCTACAATGAGCAGTTCTTC.

V usage is TRBV5-1 and J usage is TRBJ2-1; 12 nucleotides match TRBD1. Germline loops: CDR1 SGHRS, CDR2 YFSETQ. The CDR3 contains 22 residues. The ends lost 8 bases at V and 0 bases at J; junction bases unmatched: 24. This CDR3 reads CASKPRDRGRGILLNSYNEQFF. DNA of the CDR3: TGCGCCAGTAAGCCCCGGGACAGGGGGCGAGGCATCCTATTAAACTCCTACAATGAGCAGTTCTTC.

The chain combines TRBV7-2 with TRBJ2-2; D is unclear. Germline V lookup: CDR1 SGHTA, CDR2 FQGNSA. Between the trimmed V and J ends, which lost 2 bases and 4 bases, there was a span of 5 bases. CDR3 length: 13 residues. The CDR3 DNA sequence: TGTGCCAGCAGCTTATACACCACCGGGGAGCTGTTTTTT. This translates into CASSLYTTGELFF.

In its sample, this clone was seen a few times. CDR3 in DNA: TGTGCCAGCAGTGAAGCGCTGGGACTAGAGACAGATACGCAGTATTTT. This sequence encodes CASSEALGLETDTQYF. This sequence joins TRBV2 and TRBJ2-3; 8 bases align to TRBD2. The CDR3 is 16 amino acids. Germline trimming cut 0 bases from V and 3 bases from J; bases unmatched to any gene: 5. CDR1 is SNHLY, CDR2 FYNNEI, per germline.

CDR3 protein: CASSSSGISYEQYF. CDR3 nucleotides: TGTGCCAGCAGCTCTAGCGGGATCTCCTACGAGCAGTACTTC. The rearrangement joins TRBV7-2 to TRBJ2-7; 9 bases match TRBD2. Trimming took 4 bases from V and 0 from J; bases not matched to a gene: 1. The CDR3 length is 14 residues. CDR1 and CDR2 from the germline V gene are SGHTA and FQGNSA.